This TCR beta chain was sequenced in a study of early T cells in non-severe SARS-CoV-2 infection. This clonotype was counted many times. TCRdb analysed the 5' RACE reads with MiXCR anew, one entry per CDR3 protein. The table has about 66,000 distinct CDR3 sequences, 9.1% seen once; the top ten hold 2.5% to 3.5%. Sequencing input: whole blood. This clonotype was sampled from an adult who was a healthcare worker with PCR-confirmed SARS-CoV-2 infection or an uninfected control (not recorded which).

CDR3 loop: CASRAGGYYGYTF. DNA of the CDR3: TGTGCCAGCAGGGCAGGGGGATACTATGGCTACACCTTC. The gene calls are TRBV12-3 or TRBV12-4 and TRBJ1-2; 7 nucleotides match TRBD1. V lost 6 bases and J lost 3; bases outside the gene matches: 4. The CDR3 consists of 13 residues.